Listed here are 13 T cell receptor beta chains from one sample, sequenced in a study of response to subunit inactivated influenza vaccine. TCRdb itself ran the RT-PCR reads through MiXCR, one entry per CDR3 protein. The repertoire consists of about 530,000 distinct CDR3 sequences, with about 10% occurring once and the leading ten covering roughly a tenth. Source: PBMCs from blood, taken on the day of vaccination. Source of these receptors: a man aged 50 to 59 who received an inactivated influenza vaccine.

The chain recombines TRBV3-1 with TRBJ2-1; 11 bases agree with TRBD1. V dropped 8 bases and J dropped 5; count of bases not matched to a gene: 17. Germline V gene lookup returns CDR1 LGHDT and CDR2 YNNKEL (reference sequence). The CDR3 consists of 18 residues. The CDR3 loop is CASRVKFAGQGENNEQFF. The CDR3 DNA reads as TGTGCCAGCCGAGTCAAATTTGCGGGACAGGGGGAAAACAATGAGCAGTTCTTC.

This clonotype was picked up many times. The V and J genes are TRBV28 and TRBJ2-6, with D perhaps being TRBD1 or TRBD2 (5 bases each). CDR1 MDHEN and CDR2 SYDVKM come from the germline V gene. The CDR3 loop spans 13 amino acids. The V end lost 6 bases, the J end lost 6 bases, and 9 bases lay between the germline ends. The CDR3 nucleotides are TGTGCCAGCAGATACGGGACGGCCAACGTCCTGACTTTC. Translating gives CASRYGTANVLTF.

J is TRBJ2-3 and V is TRBV19; unclear D gene. The germline CDR1 and CDR2 sequences are LNHDA and SQIVND (reference sequence). The CDR3 runs 15 residues. Deletions cut 3 bases from V and 2 bases from J, with 12 bases between. The CDR3 DNA reads as TGTGCCAGTAGTATCCCCATAGGGAACACAGATACGCAGTATTTT. Translation: CASSIPIGNTDTQYF.

This clonotype was found many times. The V call is TRBV11-2, the J call TRBJ2-3; D perhaps matches TRBD1 (5 bases). The CDR3 contains 16 residues. Trimming shortened V by 2 bases and J by 0 bases, and 12 bases separated the two germline ends. CDR1 SGHAT and CDR2 FQNNGV come from the germline V gene. The DNA for the CDR3 is TGTGCCAGCAGCTTATGGGGCAGCTCTAGCACAGATACGCAGTATTTT. Its translation is CASSLWGSSSTDTQYF.

The V call is TRBV3-1, the J call TRBJ2-7, with no clear D. Trimming pared 0 bases from V and 7 bases from J, leaving 10 bases between. The germline CDR1 and CDR2 sequences are LGHDT and YNNKEL (reference sequence). This CDR3 is built from 13 residues. CDR3 nucleotides: TGTGCCAGCAGCCAAGATAATTGGGTGGAGCAGTACTTC. Translated: CASSQDNWVEQYF.

In this sample, this clonotype turned up a few times. This chain uses TRBV10-2 with TRBJ2-7; 11 bases agree with TRBD1. The CDR3 is made up of 15 amino acids. Losses at the gene ends were 5 bases for V and 4 bases for J; bases not matched to a gene: 7. The V gene's germline CDR1 is WSHSY and CDR2 SAAADI. As DNA, the CDR3 is TGCGCCAGCAGTACCTTAGGACAGGGGGCTTACGAGCAGTACTTC. Protein: CASSTLGQGAYEQYF.

This clonotype was counted between two and nine times. Here the CDR3 reads CSAKGGQGRNSPLHF. CDR3 sequence (DNA): TGCAGTGCTAAAGGGGGACAGGGGCGGAATTCACCCCTCCACTTT. The genes are TRBV20-1 and TRBJ1-6; 10 nucleotides match TRBD1. Germline values: CDR1 DFQATT, CDR2 SNEGSKA (reference sequence). V lost 4 bases, J lost 7 bases, and 7 bases stayed unmatched. The CDR3 has 15 amino acids.

The rearrangement uses TRBV5-4 and TRBJ1-5; 8 nucleotides line up with TRBD1. The germline V gene encodes CDR1 SGHNT and CDR2 YYREEE (reference sequence). V was pared by 4 bases and J by 11 bases, with 11 bases of the junction left unmatched. This CDR3 contains 14 residues. CDR3 DNA: TGTGCCAGCAGCCATGACAGGGGCCTTGAGTCCCAGCATTTT. Translation: CASSHDRGLESQHF.

The J gene is TRBJ2-7, the V gene TRBV4-3; 9 nucleotides align to TRBD1. In germline, CDR1 is LGHNA, CDR2 YSLEER. This CDR3 has 15 residues. The J segment lost 6 bases and the V segment lost 0 bases, leaving 6 bases of the junction unmatched. The CDR3 protein is CASSQERTGAGEQYF. Here the CDR3 DNA reads TGCGCCAGCAGCCAAGAAAGGACAGGGGCGGGCGAGCAGTACTTC.

This clonotype was picked up a small number of times. V gene TRBV11-2 combines with J gene TRBJ2-3, with 7 bases that match TRBD2. V shed 1 base and J 2 bases; nucleotides not matched to a gene: 6. Germline values: CDR1 SGHAT, CDR2 FQNNGV. This CDR3 has 16 residues. For the CDR3, the DNA is TGTGCCAGCAGCTTAGGAGCGGGGAGTCTCACAGATACGCAGTATTTT. Translating gives CASSLGAGSLTDTQYF.

This clonotype was found many times. The chain links TRBV27 to TRBJ1-1; D unclear. Trimming shortened V by 3 bases and J by 1 base, and 6 bases separated the two germline ends. Germline lookup yields CDR1 MNHEY and CDR2 SMNVEV (reference sequence). CDR3 length equals 13 residues. CDR3 nucleotide sequence: TGTGCCAGCAGTTTTAACGGGAACACTGAAGCTTTCTTT. Residues: CASSFNGNTEAFF.

At least ten counts were recorded for this clonotype. V and J are TRBV7-9 and TRBJ2-2; a weak D match, TRBD1 (6 bases). This CDR3 comprises 14 residues. CDR1 and CDR2 from the germline V gene are SEHNR and FQNEAQ (reference sequence). V was shortened by 8 bases and J by 1 base, with 11 bases between the two germline ends. DNA for the CDR3: TGTGCCAGCTTAGGGGGATGGAACACCGGGGAGCTGTTTTTT. Translating gives CASLGGWNTGELFF. Combining the CDR3 with reference TRBV7-9 and TRBJ2-2 gives the whole variable domain DTGVSQNPRHKITKRGQNVTFRCDPISEHNRLYWYRQTLGQGPEFLTYFQNEAQLEKSRLLSDRFSAERPKGSFSTLEIQRTEQGDSAMYLCASLGGWNTGELFFGEGSRLTVL.

This clonotype has only a few counts. The rearrangement links TRBV7-9 to TRBJ2-7; 11 positions match TRBD1. The CDR3 is 16 residues long. Looked up from germline, CDR1 is SEHNR and CDR2 is FQNEAQ (reference sequence). V lost 2 bases to trimming and J lost 6 bases; unmatched junction nucleotides: 9. The CDR3 nucleotides are TGTGCCAGCAGCTTAAGGACCGGGACAGGGGGTGGCGAGCAGTACTTC. The encoded protein is CASSLRTGTGGGEQYF.